This entry concerns a single T cell receptor (beta chain). This clone was seen more than once but under ten times. The antigen this receptor binds is unknown. No base qualities exist here, and no much larger clone lies one base off it. The CDR1 and CDR2 encoded by the germline V gene (reference sequence) are MNHNY and SVGAGI. Spanning cysteine to phenylalanine, the CDR3 consists of 14 amino acids. Only the CDR3 portion is preserved as DNA: 42 bases, with reading frame beginning at the first base. V is clipped by 7 bases and J by 3 bases, and the sequence between their germline boundaries is 13 bases long. The sample belongs to a study of chemoradiotherapy in HPV16-positive cancers (dated by TCRdb to the early 2020s). Regarding the study in general: Candidate HPV-specific T-cell clones and common TCR motifs were defined by functional T-cell assays performed on cells from two HPV16-positive patients. Whether T-cell immunity against the HPV oncoproteins E6 and E7 changes during chemoradiotherapy and whether survival is affected by this immunity were examined in the study. The candidate HPV-specific TCRs and motifs were then tracked in TCR repertoires from about 90 patients with HPV-related cancers.

Repertoires were sampled repeatedly over the course of chemoradiotherapy, so clonal expansion could be followed in the tumor microenvironment. The full study reports these points: The survival association was reported for HPV16-positive patients, and the functional definition of HPV-specific T cells was derived from only a couple of HPV16-positive patients. Among HPV16-positive patients, expansion of HPV-responsive T cells during chemoradiotherapy was associated with better recurrence-free survival. Expansion of candidate HPV-specific clones and E7-related TCR motifs was observed in the tumor microenvironment during treatment, whereas no such expansion was observed for non-HPV-specific T cells.

The method was the immunoSEQ multiplex PCR assay. In TCRdb, the immuneACCESS table is reduced to in-frame sequences with V and J assigned. These tables do not hold every clone; where another copy was compared, an unresolved V gene accounts for under half, and the others remain unexplained. The sample table holds some 10,000 clones, of which approximately 70% were seen once. Together, the top ten hold around an eighth of the sample. The rearrangement combines TRBV6-6 with TRBJ1-5; no D gene call is confident. This specimen was acquired from a patient who underwent chemoradiotherapy. The receptor was derived from a human donor with HPV-associated anogenital cancer. The DNA reads as follows: TGTGCCAGCAAAAATAAGGGTCCCAATCAGCCCCAGCATTTT. Its protein is CASKNKGPNQPQHF.